The 17 T cell receptor beta chains reported below all come from one sample, sequenced in a study of early T cells in non-severe SARS-CoV-2 infection. TCRdb redid the calling of the 5' RACE reads with MiXCR, one entry per CDR3 protein. The repertoire holds 100,000 to 120,000 distinct CDR3 sequences, with roughly an eighth as singletons. This material consisted of whole blood, taken at baseline. These receptors were obtained from an adult who was a healthcare worker with PCR-confirmed SARS-CoV-2 infection or an uninfected control (not recorded which).

This clonotype was seen at least ten times. The V gene is TRBV5-1, the J gene TRBJ2-3, with TRBD1 matching over 8 bases. CDR3 length: 15 amino acids. The J segment lost 2 bases and the V segment lost 2 bases, leaving 4 bases of the junction unmatched. CDR1 is SGHRS, CDR2 YFSETQ, per germline. CDR3 sequence reads: CASSFRGPPTDTQYF. CDR3 sequence (DNA): TGCGCCAGCAGCTTCAGGGGGCCCCCCACAGATACGCAGTATTTT. Together with reference TRBV5-1 and TRBJ2-3, the CDR3 gives the full variable domain: KAGVTQTPRYLIKTRGQQVTLSCSPISGHRSVSWYQQTPGQGLQFLFEYFSETQRNKGNFPGRFSGRQFSNSRSEMNVSTLELGDSALYLCASSFRGPPTDTQYFGPGTRLTVL.

In this sample, this clonotype turned up many times. V gene TRBV7-2 combines with J gene TRBJ1-1; TRBD1 matches 8 bases. Per germline, CDR1 SGHTA and CDR2 FQGNSA. The trim removed 4 bases at V and 1 base at J, leaving 2 bases unmatched. The CDR3 totals 14 residues. The DNA of the CDR3 is TGTGCCAGCAGCTCCAGGGGGCGGAACACTGAAGCTTTCTTT. Translated: CASSSRGRNTEAFF.

This clonotype was counted ten times or more. V gene TRBV29-1 combines with J gene TRBJ2-5; no reliable D call. The germline V gene has CDR1 SQVTM and CDR2 ANQGSEA. Trimming pared 2 bases from V and 0 bases from J, leaving 7 bases between. The CDR3 covers 13 residues. CDR3 sequence (DNA): TGCAGCGTTGAACCAGAACACCAAGAGACCCAGTACTTC. It is translated as CSVEPEHQETQYF. Supplemented by reference TRBV29-1 and TRBJ2-5, the full variable domain reads SAVISQKPSRDICQRGTSLTIQCQVDSQVTMMFWYRQQPGQSLTLIATANQGSEATYESGFVIDKFPISRPNLTFSTLTVSNMSPEDSSIYLCSVEPEHQETQYFGPGTRLLVL.

This clonotype was found many times. The V call is TRBV7-8, the J call TRBJ2-3; unclear D gene. The CDR3 has 14 amino acids. The V and J ends lost 4 bases and 10 bases respectively, with 18 bases between them. Germline V gene lookup returns CDR1 SGHVS and CDR2 FQNEAQ. The chain's CDR3 is CASSSPRARSAQYF. CDR3 bases: TGTGCCAGCAGCTCACCTAGGGCTCGCTCCGCGCAGTATTTT. Full variable domain (remainder filled in from reference TRBV7-8 and TRBJ2-3): GAGVSQSPRYKVAKRGQDVALRCDPISGHVSLFWYQQALGQGPEFLTYFQNEAQLDKSGLPSDRFFAERPEGSVSTLKIQRTQQEDSAVYLCASSSPRARSAQYFGPGTRLTVL.

This clonotype has only a few counts. The CDR3 spells CASSPYDRTNYGYTF. Written as DNA, the CDR3 is TGTGCCAGCTCACCATACGACAGGACTAACTATGGCTACACCTTC. V and J are TRBV18 and TRBJ1-2, with a tentative D call TRBD1 (6 bases). There are 15 residues in the CDR3. CDR1 and CDR2 (germline): KGHSH, LQKENI. The V gene lost 2 bases and the J gene lost 0 bases, with 10 bases spanning the gap.

Many counts were recorded for this clonotype. The chain recombines TRBV7-2 with TRBJ1-2; D uncertain. The CDR3 runs 14 residues. V was trimmed by 1 base and J by 7 bases, leaving 13 bases between them. Germline V lookup: CDR1 SGHTA, CDR2 FQGNSA. The CDR3 bases are TGTGCCAGCAGCTTAGACGGTCCTAGAGGTGGCTACACCTTC. Protein product: CASSLDGPRGGYTF.

V and J are TRBV12-3 or TRBV12-4 and TRBJ2-1; TRBD2 agrees at 9 bases. The CDR3 totals 15 residues. V dropped 3 bases and J dropped 5; count of bases not matched to a gene: 5. The CDR3 bases are TGTGCCAGCAGTTTGGAGACTAGCGGAAACAATGAGCAGTTCTTC. As protein: CASSLETSGNNEQFF.

The chain links TRBV29-1 to TRBJ2-3; D unresolved. The V end was cut by 7 bases, the J end by 5 bases, with 16 bases between. Germline values: CDR1 SQVTM, CDR2 ANQGSEA. CDR3 size: 13 residues. CDR3 region: CSASGTTRDTQYF. The CDR3 DNA reads as TGCAGCGCTTCGGGTACTACGAGAGATACGCAGTATTTT.

V and J are TRBV4-2 and TRBJ1-2; TRBD1 agrees at 10 bases. The V gene end was trimmed by 3 bases and the J gene end by 3 bases; junction bases not matched to a gene: 1. The CDR3 runs to 14 residues. From germline, CDR1 is LGHNA and CDR2 YNFKEQ. The CDR3 sequence is CASSQDRGYYGYTF. The CDR3 DNA sequence: TGTGCCAGCAGCCAGGACAGGGGGTACTATGGCTACACCTTC.

This sequence joins TRBV6-1 and TRBJ1-4, with 7 bases lining up with TRBD1. The J segment lost 4 bases and the V segment lost 8 bases, leaving 4 bases of the junction unmatched. The CDR3 is 13 amino acids. Germline V gene sequence: CDR1 MNHNS, CDR2 SASEGT. The CDR3 DNA sequence: TGTGCCAGCTCACAGGGGATTAATGAAAAACTGTTTTTT. Its protein product is CASSQGINEKLFF.

The chain carries TRBV9 and TRBJ1-6; D unclear. Deletions cut 5 bases from V and 13 bases from J, with 19 bases between. Germline loops: CDR1 SGDLS, CDR2 YYNGEE. The CDR3 sequence is 14 residues long. The CDR3: CASSPSFGQLPLHF. CDR3 in DNA: TGTGCCAGCAGTCCTTCGTTCGGGCAGCTTCCCCTCCACTTT.

This clonotype was seen a few times. The rearrangement joins TRBV2 to TRBJ1-1; 8 bases are shared with TRBD1. The trim removed 6 bases at V and 3 bases at J, leaving 9 bases unmatched. The CDR3 loop spans 15 amino acids. CDR1 is SNHLY and CDR2 is FYNNEI in the germline V gene. For the CDR3, the DNA is TGTGCCAGCAGGCCGATACAGGGGGATGACACTGAAGCTTTCTTT. Residues: CASRPIQGDDTEAFF.

The J gene is TRBJ1-4, the V gene TRBV7-9; maybe TRBD1 (5 bases). This CDR3 is built from 12 residues. Trimming stripped 7 bases from V and 11 bases from J, with 14 bases between. The germline V gene encodes CDR1 SEHNR and CDR2 FQNEAQ (reference sequence). This CDR3 is CASTFSGDKLFF. CDR3 in DNA: TGTGCCAGCACCTTCTCGGGGGACAAACTGTTTTTT.

The rearrangement links TRBV29-1 to TRBJ1-1, with D unclear. Per germline, CDR1 SQVTM and CDR2 ANQGSEA. The ends were cut back, 3 bases at V and 8 bases at J, with 13 bases in the middle. CDR3 size: 12 residues. The CDR3 region has the DNA TGCAGCGTTGACATGGGTCCTCTGGAAGCTTTCTTT. Translation gives CSVDMGPLEAFF. The full variable domain, completed using reference TRBV29-1 and TRBJ1-1, is SAVISQKPSRDICQRGTSLTIQCQVDSQVTMMFWYRQQPGQSLTLIATANQGSEATYESGFVIDKFPISRPNLTFSTLTVSNMSPEDSSIYLCSVDMGPLEAFFGQGTRLTVV.

This clonotype has a handful of counts. The chain couples TRBV9 to TRBJ1-1; 8 bases agree with TRBD1. The J segment lost 2 bases and the V segment lost 3 bases, leaving 9 bases of the junction unmatched. This CDR3 has 16 residues. From germline, CDR1 is SGDLS and CDR2 YYNGEE. The CDR3 DNA sequence: TGTGCCAGCAGCGGTCAGGGGGCGCTGCCTAACACTGAAGCTTTCTTT. It translates to CASSGQGALPNTEAFF.

This clonotype was observed at least ten times. This chain connects TRBV6-5 to TRBJ2-7; 11 bases are shared with TRBD2. V lost 5 bases and J lost 4; bases outside the gene matches: 7. This CDR3 spans 15 amino acids. Germline lookup yields CDR1 MNHEY and CDR2 SVGAGI. CDR3 loop: CASSKVSGGAYEQYF. As DNA, the CDR3 is TGTGCCAGCAGTAAGGTTAGCGGGGGGGCTTACGAGCAGTACTTC.

The chain uses TRBV18 and TRBJ2-4; the D gene is possibly TRBD2 (6 bases). Germline V lookup: CDR1 KGHSH, CDR2 LQKENI. Trimming took 8 bases from V and 6 from J, leaving 23 bases between them. The CDR3 contains 16 residues. The CDR3 region is CASAGSLGLPINIQYF. DNA of the CDR3: TGTGCCAGCGCAGGGTCGCTCGGACTACCAATAAACATTCAGTACTTC.